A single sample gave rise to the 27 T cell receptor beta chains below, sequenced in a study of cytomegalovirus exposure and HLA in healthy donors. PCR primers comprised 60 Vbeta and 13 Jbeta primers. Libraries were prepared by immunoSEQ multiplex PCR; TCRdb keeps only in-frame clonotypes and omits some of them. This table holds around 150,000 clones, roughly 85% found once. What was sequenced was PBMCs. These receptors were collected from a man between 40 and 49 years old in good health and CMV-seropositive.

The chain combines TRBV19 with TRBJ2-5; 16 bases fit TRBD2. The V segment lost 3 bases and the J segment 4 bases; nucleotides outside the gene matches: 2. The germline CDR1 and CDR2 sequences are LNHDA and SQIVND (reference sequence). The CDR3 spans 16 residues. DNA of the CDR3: TGTGCCAGTAGTATGGGGACTAGCGGGAGGGCAGAGACCCAGTACTTC. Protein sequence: CASSMGTSGRAETQYF. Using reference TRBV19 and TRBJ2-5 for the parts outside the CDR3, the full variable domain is DGGITQSPKYLFRKEGQNVTLSCEQNLNHDAMYWYRQDPGQGLRLIYYSQIVNDFQKGDIAEGYSVSREKKESFPLTVTSAQKNPTAFYLCASSMGTSGRAETQYFGPGTRLLVL.

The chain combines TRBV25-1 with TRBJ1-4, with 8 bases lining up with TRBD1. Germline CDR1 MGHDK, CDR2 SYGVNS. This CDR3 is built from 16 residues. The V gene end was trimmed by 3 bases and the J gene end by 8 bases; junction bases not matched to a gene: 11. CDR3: CASSEPQGATREKLFF. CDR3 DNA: TGTGCCAGCAGTGAGCCTCAGGGGGCGACCCGCGAAAAACTGTTTTTT. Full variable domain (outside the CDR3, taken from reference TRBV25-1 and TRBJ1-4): EADIYQTPRYLVIGTGKKITLECSQTMGHDKMYWYQQDPGMELHLIHYSYGVNSTEKGDLSSESTVSRIRTEHFPLTLESARPSHTSQYLCASSEPQGATREKLFFGSGTQLSVL.

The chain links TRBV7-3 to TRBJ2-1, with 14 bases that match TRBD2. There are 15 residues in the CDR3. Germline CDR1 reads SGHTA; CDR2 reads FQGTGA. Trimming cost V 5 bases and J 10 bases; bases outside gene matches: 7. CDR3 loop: CASSRLAGGPSEQFF. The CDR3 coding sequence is TGTGCCAGCAGCAGACTAGCGGGAGGGCCATCGGAGCAGTTCTTC.

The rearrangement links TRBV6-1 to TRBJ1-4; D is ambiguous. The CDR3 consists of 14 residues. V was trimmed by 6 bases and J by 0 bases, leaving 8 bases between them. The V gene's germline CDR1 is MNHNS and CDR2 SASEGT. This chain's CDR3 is CASRRISTNEKLFF. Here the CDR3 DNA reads TGTGCCAGCAGGCGGATATCAACTAATGAAAAACTGTTTTTT.

The CDR3 loop reads CASSQAQGSYEQYF. DNA of the CDR3: TGTGCCAGCTCGCAGGCGCAGGGCTCCTACGAGCAGTACTTC. This rearrangement joins TRBV18 to TRBJ2-7; maybe TRBD1 (5 bases). The CDR3 spans 14 residues. Germline loops: CDR1 KGHSH, CDR2 LQKENI. Trimming stripped 6 bases from V and 0 bases from J, with 12 bases between.

Here the CDR3 DNA reads TGTGCCAGCACCTCCGGGACAGGAACCTACGAGCAGTACTTC. Translating it yields CASTSGTGTYEQYF. V gene TRBV6-6 combines with J gene TRBJ2-7; 8 bases line up with TRBD1. The CDR3 contains 14 residues. Germline CDR1 reads MNHNY; CDR2 reads SVGAGI (reference sequence). The trim removed 7 bases at V and 2 bases at J, leaving 7 bases unmatched.

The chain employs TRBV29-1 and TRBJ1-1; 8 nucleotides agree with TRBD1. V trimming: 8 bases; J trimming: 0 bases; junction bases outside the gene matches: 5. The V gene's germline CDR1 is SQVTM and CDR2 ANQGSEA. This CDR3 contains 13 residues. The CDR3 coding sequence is TGCAGCCAAGGACAGGGTTTGAACACTGAAGCTTTCTTT. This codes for CSQGQGLNTEAFF.

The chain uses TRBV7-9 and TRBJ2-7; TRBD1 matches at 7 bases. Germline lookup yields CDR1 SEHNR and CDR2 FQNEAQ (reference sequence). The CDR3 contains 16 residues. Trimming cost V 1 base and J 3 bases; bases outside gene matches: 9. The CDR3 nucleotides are TGTGCCAGCAGCTTAGGGCAGGCCAGGGGGAACTACGAGCAGTACTTC. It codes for CASSLGQARGNYEQYF.

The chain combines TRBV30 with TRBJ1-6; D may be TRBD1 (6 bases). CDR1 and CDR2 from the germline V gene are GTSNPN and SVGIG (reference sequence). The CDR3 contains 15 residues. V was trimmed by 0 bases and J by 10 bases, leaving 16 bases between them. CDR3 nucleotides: TGTGCCTGGAGTGTACGTGTAGGGGGTGACTCACCCCTCCACTTT. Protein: CAWSVRVGGDSPLHF.

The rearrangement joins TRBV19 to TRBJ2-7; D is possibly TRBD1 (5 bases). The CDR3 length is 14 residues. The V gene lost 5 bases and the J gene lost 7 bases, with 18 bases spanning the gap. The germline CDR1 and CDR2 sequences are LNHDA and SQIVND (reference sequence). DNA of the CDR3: TGTGCCAGTAGTGCAGCCTCATCAGGGTATGAGCAGTACTTC. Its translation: CASSAASSGYEQYF.

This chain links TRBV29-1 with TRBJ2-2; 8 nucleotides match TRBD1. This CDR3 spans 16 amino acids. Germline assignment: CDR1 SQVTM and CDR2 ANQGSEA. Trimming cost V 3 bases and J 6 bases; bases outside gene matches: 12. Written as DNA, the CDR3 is TGCAGCGTTGACCCCCGAGGCCAGGGGGCAGCCGGGGAGCTGTTTTTT. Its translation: CSVDPRGQGAAGELFF.

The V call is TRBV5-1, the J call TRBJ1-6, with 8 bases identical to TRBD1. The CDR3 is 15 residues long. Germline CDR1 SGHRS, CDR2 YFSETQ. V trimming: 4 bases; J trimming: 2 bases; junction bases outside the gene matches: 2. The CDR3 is CASSLDRAYNSPLHF. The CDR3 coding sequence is TGCGCCAGCAGCCTGGACAGGGCCTATAATTCACCCCTCCACTTT.

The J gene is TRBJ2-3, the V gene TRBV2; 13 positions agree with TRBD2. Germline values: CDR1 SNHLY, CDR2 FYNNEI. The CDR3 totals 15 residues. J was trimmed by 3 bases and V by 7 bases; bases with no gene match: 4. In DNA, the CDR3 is TGTGCCAGCATGGGGACTAGCGGGGCAACAGATACGCAGTATTTT. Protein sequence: CASMGTSGATDTQYF. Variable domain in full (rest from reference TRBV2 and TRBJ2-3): EPEVTQTPSHQVTQMGQEVILRCVPISNHLYFYWYRQILGQKVEFLVSFYNNEISEKSEIFDDQFSVERPDGSNFTLKIRSTKLEDSAMYFCASMGTSGATDTQYFGPGTRLTVL.

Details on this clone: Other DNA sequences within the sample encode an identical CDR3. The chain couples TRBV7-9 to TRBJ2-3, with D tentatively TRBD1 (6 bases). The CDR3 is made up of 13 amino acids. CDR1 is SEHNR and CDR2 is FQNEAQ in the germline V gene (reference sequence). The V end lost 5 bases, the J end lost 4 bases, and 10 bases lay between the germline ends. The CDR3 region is CASSPRGPDTQYF. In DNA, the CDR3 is TGTGCCAGCAGCCCCAGGGGACCAGATACGCAGTATTTT.

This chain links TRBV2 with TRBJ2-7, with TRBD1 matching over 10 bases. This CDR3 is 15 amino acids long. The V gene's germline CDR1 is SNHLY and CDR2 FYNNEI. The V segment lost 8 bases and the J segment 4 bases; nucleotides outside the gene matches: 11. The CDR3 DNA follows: TGTGCCAGCGCCCTACCGGGACAGGGGAAATACGAGCAGTACTTC. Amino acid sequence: CASALPGQGKYEQYF.

CDR3 sequence reads: CASSYRGNTEAFF. In DNA form, the CDR3 reads TGTGCCAGCAGCTACAGGGGGAACACTGAAGCTTTCTTT. The chain recombines TRBV2 with TRBJ1-1; 7 bases are a match to TRBD1. The CDR3 contains 13 residues. V lost 6 bases to trimming and J lost 1 base; unmatched junction nucleotides: 2. CDR1 and CDR2 (germline): SNHLY, FYNNEI.

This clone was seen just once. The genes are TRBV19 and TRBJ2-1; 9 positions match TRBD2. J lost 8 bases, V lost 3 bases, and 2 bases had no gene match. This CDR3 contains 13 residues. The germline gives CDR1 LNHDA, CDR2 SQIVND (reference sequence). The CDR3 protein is CASSISGSYEQFF. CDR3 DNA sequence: TGTGCCAGTAGTATTAGCGGGAGTTATGAGCAGTTCTTC.

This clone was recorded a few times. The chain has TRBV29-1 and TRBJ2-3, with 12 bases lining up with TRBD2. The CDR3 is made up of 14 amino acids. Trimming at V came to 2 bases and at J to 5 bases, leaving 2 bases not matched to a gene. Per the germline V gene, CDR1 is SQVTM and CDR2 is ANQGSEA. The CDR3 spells CSVEPSGRGDTQYF. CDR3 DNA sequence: TGCAGCGTTGAACCTAGCGGGAGGGGAGATACGCAGTATTTT.

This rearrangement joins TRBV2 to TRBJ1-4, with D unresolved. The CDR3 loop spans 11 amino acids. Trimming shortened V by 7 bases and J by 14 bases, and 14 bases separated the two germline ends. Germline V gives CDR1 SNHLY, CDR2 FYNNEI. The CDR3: CASTPAETLFF. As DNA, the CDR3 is TGTGCCAGCACCCCTGCGGAGACCCTGTTTTTT.

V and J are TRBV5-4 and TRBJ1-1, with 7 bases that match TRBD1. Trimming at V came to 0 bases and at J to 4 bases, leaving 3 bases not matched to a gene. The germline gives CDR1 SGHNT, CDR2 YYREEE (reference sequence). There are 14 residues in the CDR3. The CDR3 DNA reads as TGTGCCAGCAGCTTGGAGCAGGGGGGCACTGAAGCTTTCTTT. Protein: CASSLEQGGTEAFF.

CDR3 in amino acids: CASSLTASGSGEQFF. The CDR3 nucleotides are TGTGCCAGCAGCCTGACGGCTAGCGGGAGCGGGGAGCAGTTCTTC. The chain is built from TRBV7-2 and TRBJ2-1; TRBD2 matches 10 bases. The J segment lost 10 bases and the V segment lost 5 bases, leaving 11 bases of the junction unmatched. The length of the CDR3 is 15 residues. Germline assignment: CDR1 SGHTA and CDR2 FQGNSA.

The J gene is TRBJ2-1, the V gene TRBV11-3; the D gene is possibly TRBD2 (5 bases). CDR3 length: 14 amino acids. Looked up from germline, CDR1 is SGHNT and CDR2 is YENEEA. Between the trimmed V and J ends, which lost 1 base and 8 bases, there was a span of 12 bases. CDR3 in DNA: TGTGCCAGCAGCTTAGGTTCGGGATGGTATGAGCAGTTCTTC. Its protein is CASSLGSGWYEQFF.

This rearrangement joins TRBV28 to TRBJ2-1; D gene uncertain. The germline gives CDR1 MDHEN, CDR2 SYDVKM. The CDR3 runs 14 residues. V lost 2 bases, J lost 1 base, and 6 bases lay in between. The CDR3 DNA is TGTGCCAGCAGTTTAGTCCAGTCCTACAATGAGCAGTTCTTC. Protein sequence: CASSLVQSYNEQFF.

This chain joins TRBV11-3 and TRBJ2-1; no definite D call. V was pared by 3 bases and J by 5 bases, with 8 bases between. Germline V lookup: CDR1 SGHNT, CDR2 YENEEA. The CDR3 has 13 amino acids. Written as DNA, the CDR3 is TGTGCCAGCAGCTTTGCGGCTCACAATGAGCAGTTCTTC. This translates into CASSFAAHNEQFF.

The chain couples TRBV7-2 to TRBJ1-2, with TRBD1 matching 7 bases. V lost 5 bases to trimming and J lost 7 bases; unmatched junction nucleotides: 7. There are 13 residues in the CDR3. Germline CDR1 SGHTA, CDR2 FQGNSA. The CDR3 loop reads CASSPGQEGGYTF. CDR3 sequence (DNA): TGTGCCAGCAGCCCCGGACAGGAGGGTGGCTACACCTTC.

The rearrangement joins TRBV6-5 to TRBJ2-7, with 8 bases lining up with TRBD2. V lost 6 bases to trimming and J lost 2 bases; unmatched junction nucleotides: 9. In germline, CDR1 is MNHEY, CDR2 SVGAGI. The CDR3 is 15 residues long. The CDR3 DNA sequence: TGTGCCAGCAGGACGGGAGCGGGAGAGACCTACGAGCAGTACTTC. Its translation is CASRTGAGETYEQYF.

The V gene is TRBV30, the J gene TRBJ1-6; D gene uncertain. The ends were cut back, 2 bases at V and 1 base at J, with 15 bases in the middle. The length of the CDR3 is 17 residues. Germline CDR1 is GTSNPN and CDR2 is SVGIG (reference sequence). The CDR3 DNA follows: TGTGCCTGGAGTACCTCGGGTGCACGGTCCTATAATTCACCCCTCCACTTT. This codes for CAWSTSGARSYNSPLHF.